A selection of T cell receptor beta chains follows, all from one sample in a study of T cells expressing NK-cell markers. TCRdb derives one entry per CDR3 protein from the 5' RACE reads, leaving out DNA. This table lists about 170,000 distinct CDR3 sequences. Sequencing was carried out using blood T cells: a sorted CD56 or NKG2C T cell subset, CD4+ or CD8+ T cells, or bulk PBMC T cells (not recorded which). The receptor source for this set is a man aged 18-70 years in good health. The CDR3 runs from the conserved cysteine through the conserved F or W.

>TRBV2|TRBJ2-3
CASKEGGERDTQYF
>TRBV5-4|TRBJ2-5
CASSLAVVQETQYF
>TRBV3-1|TRBJ1-1
CASSQGPAGEVNTEAFF
>TRBV27|TRBJ1-4
CASSQTGATNEKLFF
>TRBV6-1|TRBJ2-3
CASSDWTSGGYTDTQYF
>TRBV5-5|TRBJ2-7
CASSLQTSGAKSYEQYF
>TRBV20-1|TRBJ2-5
CSARGSDDRGLGETQYF
>TRBV20-1|TRBJ2-4
CSARDDSGAAKNIQYF
>TRBV6-2/TRBV6-3|TRBJ2-2
CASSGLDRGLWELFF
>TRBV30|TRBJ2-7
CAWSVEQMPIHEQYF